The 4 T cell receptor beta chains in this list originate from one sample, sequenced in a study of T cells in Graves' hyperthyroidism and ophthalmopathy. Amplified TCR beta CDR3 regions derived from RNA transcripts. The study used the HTBI primer set for a first-round RT-PCR of the TCR CDR3. Via MiXCR, TCRdb re-called the multiplex PCR reads, giving one row per CDR3 protein. The profile shows 30,000 to 35,000 distinct CDR3 sequences, roughly half of them singletons. The material sequenced was blood. These receptors were collected from a woman aged 40 to 50 with Graves' ophthalmopathy.

This clonotype was recorded many times. The chain is built from TRBV5-4 and TRBJ2-5; D remains ambiguous. Germline values: CDR1 SGHNT, CDR2 YYREEE (reference sequence). V lost 0 bases and J 1 base, leaving 7 bases between the germline ends. The CDR3 is 14 amino acids. CDR3 amino acids: CASSLAWSQETQYF. For the CDR3, the DNA is TGTGCCAGCAGCTTGGCCTGGAGCCAAGAGACCCAGTACTTC.

The chain couples TRBV29-1 to TRBJ2-7; 7 bases are shared with TRBD1. With V trimmed by 4 bases and J by 6 bases, 12 bases remained unmatched. The CDR3 sequence is 14 residues long. Germline CDR1 SQVTM, CDR2 ANQGSEA. CDR3 DNA sequence: TGCAGCGTTGTGAGCGAGGGACAGCAGACCGAGCAGTACTTC. This gives the protein CSVVSEGQQTEQYF.

In this sample, this clonotype is medium-sized. This CDR3 reads CSASGGGGNQPQHF. The CDR3 DNA sequence: TGCAGTGCTAGCGGGGGAGGCGGCAATCAGCCCCAGCATTTT. V usage is TRBV20-1 and J usage is TRBJ1-5; possibly TRBD1 for D (5 bases). The V gene lost 3 bases and the J gene lost 2 bases, with 11 bases spanning the gap. This CDR3 is built from 14 residues. The germline V gene has CDR1 DFQATT and CDR2 SNEGSKA (reference sequence).

Ten or more counts support this clonotype. The rearrangement joins TRBV14 to TRBJ2-1; 11 bases map to TRBD2. Germline CDR1 reads SGHDN; CDR2 reads FVKESK. The J segment lost 5 bases and the V segment lost 4 bases, leaving 10 bases of the junction unmatched. The CDR3 covers 17 residues. CDR3 sequence (DNA): TGTGCCAGCAGCCCCTTAGGGCTAGCGGGAGGCAACAATGAGCAGTTCTTC. This gives the protein CASSPLGLAGGNNEQFF.